Shown below are 27 T cell receptor beta chains from a single sample sequenced in a study of blood T cell repertoires in COVID-19. Method: immunoSEQ multiplex PCR; TCRdb's copy keeps in-frame clones and lacks some. In the table there are over 50,000 clones, 84% of which are singletons. Sequencing input: peripheral blood. Every receptor here comes from a man aged 55 to 70 with COVID-19, enrolled during active disease.

The chain recombines TRBV7-3 with TRBJ2-1, with 9 bases matching TRBD1. The V gene end was trimmed by 10 bases and the J gene end by 1 base; junction bases not matched to a gene: 8. Germline values: CDR1 SGHTA, CDR2 FQGTGA. The CDR3 length is 15 residues. The CDR3 loop reads CATAPGQGSYNEQFF. DNA for the CDR3: TGTGCCACCGCACCGGGACAGGGTTCCTACAATGAGCAGTTCTTC.

J is TRBJ2-2 and V is TRBV9; D uncertain. This CDR3 has 16 residues. Germline CDR1 and CDR2: SGDLS and YYNGEE. V was clipped by 0 bases and J by 0 bases, with 9 bases between them. The CDR3 DNA sequence: TGTGCCAGCAGCGTAGACGGGTTACCGAACACCGGGGAGCTGTTTTTT. As protein: CASSVDGLPNTGELFF.

This clone is termed medium-sized. The chain has TRBV28 and TRBJ1-6, with a weak D call TRBD1 (5 bases). The germline gives CDR1 MDHEN, CDR2 SYDVKM. V was shortened by 3 bases and J by 10 bases, with 16 bases between the two germline ends. CDR3 size: 15 residues. The CDR3 loop is CASSFGQVWGSPLHF. In DNA, the CDR3 is TGTGCCAGCAGTTTCGGTCAAGTTTGGGGCTCACCCCTCCACTTT.

The V and J genes are TRBV12-3 or TRBV12-4 and TRBJ2-1; possibly TRBD1 for D (5 bases). The CDR3 sequence is 13 residues long. V was cut by 3 bases and J by 4 bases, with 7 bases left in between. CDR3 coding DNA: TGTGCCAGCAGTTTGGACAATTACAATGAGCAGTTCTTC. It codes for CASSLDNYNEQFF.

The rearrangement joins TRBV27 to TRBJ1-5, with TRBD1 identical over 7 bases. The germline CDR1 and CDR2 sequences are MNHEY and SMNVEV (reference sequence). Trimming removed 8 bases from V and 6 bases from J; junction bases left unmatched: 10. This CDR3 has 14 residues. The CDR3: CASRQGIGGQPQHF. Written as DNA, the CDR3 is TGTGCCAGCCGACAGGGAATAGGTGGTCAGCCCCAGCATTTT.

The rearrangement links TRBV5-4 to TRBJ2-1; D is uncertain. The CDR3 runs to 15 residues. V gave up 0 bases and J gave up 1 base, with 8 bases separating them. Per germline, CDR1 SGHNT and CDR2 YYREEE (reference sequence). The CDR3 DNA follows: TGTGCCAGCAGCTTGGTCCTTTCGTCCTACAATGAGCAGTTCTTC. Its translation is CASSLVLSSYNEQFF.

The V and J genes are TRBV6-5 and TRBJ2-5; 10 nucleotides match TRBD1. CDR3 length: 15 residues. The junction had 3 bases not matched to a gene; V was cut back by 0 bases and J by 5 bases. CDR1 and CDR2 (germline): MNHEY, SVGAGI. The CDR3 spells CASSYSGQGTETQYF. As DNA, the CDR3 is TGTGCCAGCAGTTACTCGGGACAGGGGACGGAGACCCAGTACTTC.

The gene calls are TRBV6-5 and TRBJ2-3, with D hard to call. The CDR3 contains 14 residues. Trimming left V 4 bases short and J 4 bases short, with 12 bases between. Germline V lookup: CDR1 MNHEY, CDR2 SVGAGI. The CDR3 is CASSLATPPDTQYF. The CDR3 region has the DNA TGTGCCAGCAGTTTGGCCACACCCCCAGATACGCAGTATTTT.

The chain carries TRBV21-1 and TRBJ2-1; the table names TRBD2, a call not compared with the DNA. TRBV21-1 is labeled a pseudogene. The CDR3 totals 18 residues. The CDR3 spells CASSSGLSGGAFANEQFF. DNA for the CDR3: TGTGCCAGCTCTTCGGGGCTTAGCGGGGGGGCCTTTGCCAATGAGCAGTTCTTC.

J is TRBJ2-1 and V is TRBV2; 8 bases map to TRBD2. Germline V CDR1 and CDR2: SNHLY, FYNNEI. The CDR3 has 16 amino acids. V shed 1 base, J shed 4 bases, and the junction held 6 bases outside the gene matches. As DNA, the CDR3 is TGTGCCAGCAGTGAAGGGCGGGAGGTAGGTTACAATGAGCAGTTCTTC. It encodes CASSEGREVGYNEQFF.

The chain has TRBV5-5 and TRBJ2-2, with D tentatively TRBD2 (6 bases). Germline assignment: CDR1 SGHKS and CDR2 YYEKEE (reference sequence). Trimming took off 2 bases at V and 0 bases at J, with 17 bases between the two ends. The CDR3 length is 18 residues. The CDR3 DNA reads as TGTGCCAGCAGCTTTGACCCCCTAGCGCTCGCGAACACCGGGGAGCTGTTTTTT. This sequence encodes CASSFDPLALANTGELFF.

The chain has TRBV6-4 and TRBJ2-1, with 9 bases matching TRBD1. V was clipped by 4 bases and J by 1 base; unmatched bases: 5. This CDR3 comprises 16 residues. CDR1 is MRHNA, CDR2 SNTAGT, per germline. CDR3 in amino acids: CASSGGTGPSYNEQFF. The CDR3 DNA reads TGTGCCAGCAGTGGGGGGACAGGGCCATCCTACAATGAGCAGTTCTTC.

The CDR3 DNA sequence: TGTGCCAGCAGCTCGGGACAGAATCCAATCTATGGCTACACCTTC. It is translated as CASSSGQNPIYGYTF. J is TRBJ1-2 and V is TRBV5-4; TRBD1 aligns across 7 bases. Trimming at V came to 3 bases and at J to 4 bases, leaving 9 bases not matched to a gene. The germline V gene has CDR1 SGHNT and CDR2 YYREEE (reference sequence). CDR3 length equals 15 residues. The whole variable domain, filled in from reference TRBV5-4 and TRBJ1-2, reads ETGVTQSPTHLIKTRGQQVTLRCSSQSGHNTVSWYQQALGQGPQFIFQYYREEENGRGNFPPRFSGLQFPNYSSELNVNALELDDSALYLCASSSGQNPIYGYTFGSGTRLTVV.

V gene TRBV19 combines with J gene TRBJ2-7; D gene uncertain. The CDR3 extends over 11 amino acids. The V end was cut by 6 bases, the J end by 2 bases, with 5 bases between. CDR1 is LNHDA and CDR2 is SQIVND in the germline V gene (reference sequence). CDR3 amino acids: CASRSAYEQYF. CDR3 coding DNA: TGTGCCAGTAGATCGGCCTACGAGCAGTACTTC.

This rearrangement joins TRBV6-1 to TRBJ2-7; D is perhaps TRBD1 (6 bases). The CDR3 spans 15 residues. V was clipped by 3 bases and J by 7 bases, with 19 bases between them. Germline V CDR1 and CDR2: MNHNS, SASEGT. CDR3 in amino acids: CASSEGANTYMEQYF. DNA of the CDR3: TGTGCCAGCAGTGAGGGGGCCAATACCTACATGGAGCAGTACTTC.

The rearrangement joins TRBV19 to TRBJ1-3, with a possible D match to TRBD1 (6 bases). Germline V CDR1 and CDR2: LNHDA, SQIVND (reference sequence). CDR3 length: 15 residues. Trimming took off 5 bases at V and 3 bases at J, with 14 bases between the two ends. In DNA, the CDR3 is TGTGCCAGTAGTGGGCTTCGGGACAATGGAAACACCATATATTTT. Translating gives CASSGLRDNGNTIYF. The whole variable domain, filled in from reference TRBV19 and TRBJ1-3, reads DGGITQSPKYLFRKEGQNVTLSCEQNLNHDAMYWYRQDPGQGLRLIYYSQIVNDFQKGDIAEGYSVSREKKESFPLTVTSAQKNPTAFYLCASSGLRDNGNTIYFGEGSWLTVV.

The V gene is TRBV10-2, the J gene TRBJ1-1, with 7 bases fitting TRBD1. In germline, CDR1 is WSHSY, CDR2 SAAADI. The CDR3 extends over 14 amino acids. Unmatched junction bases numbered 3, after V lost 2 bases and J lost 3 bases. The CDR3 spells CASSEKGAHTEAFF. As DNA, the CDR3 is TGCGCCAGCAGTGAGAAGGGGGCCCACACTGAAGCTTTCTTT.

The chain is built from TRBV6-6 and TRBJ1-1; no reliable D call. Germline CDR1 and CDR2: MNHNY and SVGAGI (reference sequence). V lost 10 bases, J lost 4 bases, and 13 bases lay in between. The CDR3 is made up of 12 amino acids. The CDR3 is CATSLSGTEAFF. Written as DNA, the CDR3 is TGTGCCACCTCCCTGTCGGGCACTGAAGCTTTCTTT.

The chain employs TRBV29-1 and TRBJ2-1; possible D gene TRBD1, 5 bases. Trimming left V 4 bases short and J 13 bases short, with 14 bases between. Germline values: CDR1 SQVTM, CDR2 ANQGSEA. The CDR3 has 11 residues. CDR3 amino acids: CSVVVVRVQFF. CDR3 DNA: TGCAGCGTTGTTGTTGTCAGGGTTCAGTTCTTC.

This chain joins TRBV2 and TRBJ2-5; 7 bases are a match to TRBD2. The germline CDR1 and CDR2 sequences are SNHLY and FYNNEI. With V trimmed by 6 bases and J by 5 bases, 6 bases remained unmatched. The CDR3 consists of 13 residues. This CDR3 is CASRGGDVETQYF. In nucleotides, the CDR3 is TGTGCCAGCAGGGGGGGGGATGTCGAGACCCAGTACTTC.

The chain has TRBV2 and TRBJ2-1, with no clear D. V lost 2 bases and J lost 9, with 20 bases in between. The CDR3 runs 16 residues. CDR1 is SNHLY, CDR2 FYNNEI, per germline. This CDR3 reads CASSEMATSLGSEQFF. The CDR3 bases are TGTGCCAGCAGTGAAATGGCAACCTCCCTGGGCAGTGAGCAGTTCTTC.

The chain carries TRBV14 and TRBJ2-1, with TRBD2 matching 13 bases. The CDR3 runs to 15 residues. Germline V gene lookup returns CDR1 SGHDN and CDR2 FVKESK. J gave up 10 bases and V 5 bases, and 8 bases lay outside the gene matches. The CDR3 is CASSRTPGLAGEQFF. As DNA, the CDR3 is TGTGCCAGCAGCAGAACGCCGGGACTAGCGGGGGAGCAGTTCTTC.

This clone has a single count. The rearrangement links TRBV7-3 to TRBJ1-2; TRBD1 matches 7 bases. CDR1 SGHTA and CDR2 FQGTGA come from the germline V gene. V lost 0 bases to trimming and J lost 6 bases; unmatched junction nucleotides: 7. This CDR3 region has 15 residues. CDR3 nucleotide sequence: TGTGCCAGCAGCTTAACAGGGGGCAGTGTGGATGGCTACACCTTC. Translation gives CASSLTGGSVDGYTF.

In nucleotides, the CDR3 is TGTGCCAGCAGTGAAGCGCCGGGGAGTAATTCACCCCTCCACTTT. The encoded protein is CASSEAPGSNSPLHF. The genes are TRBV6-1 and TRBJ1-6; D ambiguous. V dropped 0 bases and J dropped 6 bases, with 9 bases sitting between them. There are 15 residues in the CDR3. Germline loops: CDR1 MNHNS, CDR2 SASEGT.

This sequence joins TRBV29-1 and TRBJ1-1; 7 nucleotides agree with TRBD1. The CDR3 totals 13 residues. Per the germline V gene, CDR1 is SQVTM and CDR2 is ANQGSEA. With 7 bases clipped from V and 7 bases from J, the junction kept 12 bases outside the gene matches. The CDR3: CSAVTGFEGEAFF. The CDR3 nucleotides read TGCAGCGCCGTGACAGGGTTTGAAGGTGAAGCTTTCTTT.

The V and J genes are TRBV3-1 (or the pseudogene TRBV3-2) and TRBJ1-2; D call uncertain. Germline-derived CDR1 and CDR2 are LGHDT and YNNKEL (reference sequence). The V end was cut by 0 bases, the J end by 0 bases, with 2 bases between. The CDR3 length is 13 residues. The CDR3 DNA reads TGTGCCAGCAGCCAAGACACTAACTATGGCTACACCTTC. The encoded protein is CASSQDTNYGYTF.

This chain links TRBV7-2 with TRBJ1-6; D remains unclear. V was trimmed by 5 bases and J by 13 bases, leaving 18 bases between them. CDR3 length equals 14 residues. CDR1 is SGHTA, CDR2 FQGNSA, per germline. The CDR3 bases are TGTGCCAGCAGCCAGCTGGGAGCCTCTGCGCCCCTCCACTTT. This encodes CASSQLGASAPLHF.